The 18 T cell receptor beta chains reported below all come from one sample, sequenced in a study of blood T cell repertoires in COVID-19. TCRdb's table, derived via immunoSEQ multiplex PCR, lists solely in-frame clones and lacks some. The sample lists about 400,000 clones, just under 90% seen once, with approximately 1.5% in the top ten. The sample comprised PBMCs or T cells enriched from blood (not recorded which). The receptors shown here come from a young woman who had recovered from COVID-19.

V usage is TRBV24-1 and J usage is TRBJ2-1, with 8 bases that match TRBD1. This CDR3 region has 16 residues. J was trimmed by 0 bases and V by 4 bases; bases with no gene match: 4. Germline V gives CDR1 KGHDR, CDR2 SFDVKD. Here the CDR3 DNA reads TGTGCCACCAGTGAAGCAGGGGGCCACTCCTACAATGAGCAGTTCTTC. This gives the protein CATSEAGGHSYNEQFF.

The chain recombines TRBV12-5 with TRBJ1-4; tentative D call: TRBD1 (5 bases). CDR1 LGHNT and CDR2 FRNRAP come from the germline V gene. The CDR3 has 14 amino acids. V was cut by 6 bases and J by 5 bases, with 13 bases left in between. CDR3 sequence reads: CASGPGSGNEKLFF. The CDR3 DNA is TGTGCTAGTGGACCAGGGTCAGGGAATGAAAAACTGTTTTTT.

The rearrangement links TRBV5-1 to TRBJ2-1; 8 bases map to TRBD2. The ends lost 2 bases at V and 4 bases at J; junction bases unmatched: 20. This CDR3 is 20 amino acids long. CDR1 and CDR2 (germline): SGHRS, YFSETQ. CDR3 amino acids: CASSLPPPSTLAGLYNEQFF. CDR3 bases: TGCGCCAGCAGCTTACCCCCCCCCTCGACCCTAGCGGGCCTATACAATGAGCAGTTCTTC.

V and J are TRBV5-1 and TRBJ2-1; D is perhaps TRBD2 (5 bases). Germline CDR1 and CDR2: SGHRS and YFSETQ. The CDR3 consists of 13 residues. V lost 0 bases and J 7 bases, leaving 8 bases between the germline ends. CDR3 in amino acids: CASSLVIANEQFF. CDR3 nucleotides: TGCGCCAGCAGCTTGGTGATAGCGAATGAGCAGTTCTTC.

The CDR3 here is CASSPGTGGGYTF. CDR3 DNA: TGTGCCAGCAGTCCCGGGACAGGGGGTGGCTACACCTTC. The V and J genes are TRBV12-3 or TRBV12-4 and TRBJ1-2, with TRBD1 identical over 11 bases. The V and J ends lost 5 bases and 7 bases, in that order; junction bases with no gene match: 3. CDR3 length: 13 residues.

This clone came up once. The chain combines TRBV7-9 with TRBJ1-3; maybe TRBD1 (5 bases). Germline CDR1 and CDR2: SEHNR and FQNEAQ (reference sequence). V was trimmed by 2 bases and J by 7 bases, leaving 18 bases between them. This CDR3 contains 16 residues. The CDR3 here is CASSLRDLDRGNTIYF. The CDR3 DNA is TGTGCCAGCAGCTTAAGGGACTTGGACCGAGGGAACACCATATATTTT.

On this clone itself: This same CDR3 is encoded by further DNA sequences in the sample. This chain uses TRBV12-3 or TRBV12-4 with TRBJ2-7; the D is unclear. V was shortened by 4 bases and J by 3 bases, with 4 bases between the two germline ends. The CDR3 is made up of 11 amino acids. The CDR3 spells CASSSYYEQYF. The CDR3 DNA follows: TGTGCCAGCAGTTCCTACTACGAGCAGTACTTC.

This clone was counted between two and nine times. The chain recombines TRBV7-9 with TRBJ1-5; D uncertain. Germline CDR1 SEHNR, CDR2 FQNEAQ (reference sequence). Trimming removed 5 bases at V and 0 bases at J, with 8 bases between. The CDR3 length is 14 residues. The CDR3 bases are TGTGCCAGCAGCCTCGGGGTTAGCAATCAGCCCCAGCATTTT. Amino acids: CASSLGVSNQPQHF.

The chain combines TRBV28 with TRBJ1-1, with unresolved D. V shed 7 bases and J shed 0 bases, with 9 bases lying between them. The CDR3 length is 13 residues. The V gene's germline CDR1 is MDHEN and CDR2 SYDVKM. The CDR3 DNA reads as TGTGCCAGCAATAACTTCATGAACACTGAAGCTTTCTTT. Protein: CASNNFMNTEAFF.

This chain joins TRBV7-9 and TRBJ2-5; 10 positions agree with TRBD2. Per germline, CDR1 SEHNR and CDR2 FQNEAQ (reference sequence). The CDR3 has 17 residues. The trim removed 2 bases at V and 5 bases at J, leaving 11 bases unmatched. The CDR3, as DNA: TGTGCCAGCAGCTTAACAAGCGGGGGGGCCCAAGGGGAGACCCAGTACTTC. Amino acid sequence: CASSLTSGGAQGETQYF.

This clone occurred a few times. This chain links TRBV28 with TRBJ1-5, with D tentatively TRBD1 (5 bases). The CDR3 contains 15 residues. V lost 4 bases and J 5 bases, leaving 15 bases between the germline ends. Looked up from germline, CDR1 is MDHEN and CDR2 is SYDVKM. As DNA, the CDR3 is TGTGCCAGCAGTTCCCACGTGGCGGGGGATCAGCCCCAGCATTTT. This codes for CASSSHVAGDQPQHF.

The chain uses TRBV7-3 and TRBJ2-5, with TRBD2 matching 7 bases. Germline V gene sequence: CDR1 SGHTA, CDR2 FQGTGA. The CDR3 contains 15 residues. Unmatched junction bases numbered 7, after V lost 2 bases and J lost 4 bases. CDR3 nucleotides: TGTGCCAGCAGCTTAGGGGGTGGGGAGGGAGAGACCCAGTACTTC. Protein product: CASSLGGGEGETQYF.

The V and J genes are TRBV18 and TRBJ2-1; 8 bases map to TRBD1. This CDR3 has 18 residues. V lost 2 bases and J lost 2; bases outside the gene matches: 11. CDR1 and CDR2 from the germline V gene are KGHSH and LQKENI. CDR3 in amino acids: CASSPGQGPPRTYNEQFF. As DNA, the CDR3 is TGTGCCAGCTCACCAGGACAGGGACCCCCAAGGACCTACAATGAGCAGTTCTTC. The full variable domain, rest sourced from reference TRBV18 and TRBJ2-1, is NAGVMQNPRHLVRRRGQEARLRCSPMKGHSHVYWYRQLPEEGLKFMVYLQKENIIDESGMPKERFSAEFPKEGPSILRIQQVVRGDSAAYFCASSPGQGPPRTYNEQFFGPGTRLTVL.

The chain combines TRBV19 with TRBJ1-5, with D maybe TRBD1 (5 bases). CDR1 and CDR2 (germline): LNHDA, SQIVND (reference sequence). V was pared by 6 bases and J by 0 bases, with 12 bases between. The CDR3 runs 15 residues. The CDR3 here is CASRVQAYSNQPQHF. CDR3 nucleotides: TGTGCCAGTAGAGTACAGGCCTATAGCAATCAGCCCCAGCATTTT.

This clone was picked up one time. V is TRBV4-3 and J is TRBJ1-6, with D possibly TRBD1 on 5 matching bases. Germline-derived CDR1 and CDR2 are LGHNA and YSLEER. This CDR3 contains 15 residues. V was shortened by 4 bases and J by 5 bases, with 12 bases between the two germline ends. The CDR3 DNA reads TGCGCCAGCAGCCGCAGGGTTCCGGATAATTCACCCCTCCACTTT. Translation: CASSRRVPDNSPLHF.

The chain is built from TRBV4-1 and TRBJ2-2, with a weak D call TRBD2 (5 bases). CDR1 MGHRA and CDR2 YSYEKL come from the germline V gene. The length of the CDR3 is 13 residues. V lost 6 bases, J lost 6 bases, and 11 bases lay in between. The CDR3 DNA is TGCGCCAGCAGTGAGGGTGGTCCCGGGGAGCTGTTTTTT. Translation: CASSEGGPGELFF.

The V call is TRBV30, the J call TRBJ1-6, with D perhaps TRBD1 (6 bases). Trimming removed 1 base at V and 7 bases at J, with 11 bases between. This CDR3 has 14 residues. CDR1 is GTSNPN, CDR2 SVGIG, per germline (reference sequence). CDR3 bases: TGTGCCTGGAGTGACCGGACAGTAAATTCACCCCTCCACTTT. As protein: CAWSDRTVNSPLHF.

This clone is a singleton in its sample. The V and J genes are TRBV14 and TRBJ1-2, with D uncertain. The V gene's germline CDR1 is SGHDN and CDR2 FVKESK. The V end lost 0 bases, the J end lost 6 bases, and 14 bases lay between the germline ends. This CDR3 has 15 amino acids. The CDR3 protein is CASSQDPDTLNGYTF. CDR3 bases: TGTGCCAGCAGCCAAGATCCCGACACATTGAATGGCTACACCTTC.